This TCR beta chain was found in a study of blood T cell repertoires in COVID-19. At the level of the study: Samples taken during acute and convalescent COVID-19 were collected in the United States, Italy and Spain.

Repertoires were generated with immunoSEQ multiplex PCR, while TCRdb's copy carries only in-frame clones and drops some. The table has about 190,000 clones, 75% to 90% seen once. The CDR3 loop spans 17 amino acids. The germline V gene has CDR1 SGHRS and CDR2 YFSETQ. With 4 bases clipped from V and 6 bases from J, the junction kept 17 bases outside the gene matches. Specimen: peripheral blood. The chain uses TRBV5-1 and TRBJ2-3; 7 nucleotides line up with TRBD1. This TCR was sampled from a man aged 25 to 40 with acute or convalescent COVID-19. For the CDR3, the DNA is TGCGCCAGCAGCCCCCGCGGAGAAGGGGGCGCGTTGGATACGCAGTATTTT. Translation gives CASSPRGEGGALDTQYF.